This T cell receptor (beta chain) is from a study of shared clonotypes between healthy human individuals. Overall study: Serving as donors were two women and a few men, whose ages spanned 18 to 49.

The CDR3 extends over 15 amino acids. Germline CDR1 reads SGHDT; CDR2 reads YYEEEE. Trimming took 2 bases from V and 4 from J, leaving 15 bases between them. For this clone: Its target is unknown.

Genomic DNA per cell subset filled all wells of several immunoSEQ plates. The table came from immunoSEQ multiplex PCR; TCRdb's copy has only in-frame clones and leaves some out. The sample lists under 550,000 clones, roughly 95% occurring once. The study, taken as a whole, reports: The low donor count limited represented genetic and exposure-history diversity.

This clonotype was obtained from a woman aged 25-40 years in good health. The sequenced material came from naive CD4+ T cells sorted from blood. Subset of the sample: CD45RA+ positively selected. V gene TRBV5-6 combines with J gene TRBJ2-5, with D uncertain. The CDR3 region has the DNA TGTGCCAGCAGCTTTTCACCGGGTCGAGGAGAGACCCAGTACTTC. Translation: CASSFSPGRGETQYF.